These T cell receptor beta chains were read from a single sample in a study of T-cell memory formation after mild COVID-19. TCRdb re-analysed the 5' RACE reads in MiXCR, keeping a single row per CDR3 protein. The sample includes about 110,000 distinct CDR3 sequences, about a sixth of them seen just once. The sequenced material came from PBMCs or a T cell subset sorted from them (not recorded which). The source of these receptors is an adult woman who had mild COVID-19 (a few samples of this study predate the infection). Cell type and time point are not known. CDR3s include the opening cysteine and the closing phenylalanine or tryptophan. Fields, in order: D gene, J gene, clone size, V gene, CDR3 length, CDR3 DNA, CDR3 protein. D genes are given only for firm matches. Clone size is shown for a subset of rows, as once, few, many or a class of expanded clone.

>TRBD2|TRBJ2-7|NA|TRBV12-3/TRBV12-4|17
TGTGCCAGCAGTTTATTCAGCGGGGGGTATCTAATCGACGAGCAGTACTTC
CASSLFSGGYLIDEQYF
>TRBD1|TRBJ2-5|NA|TRBV7-9|13
TGTGCCAGCAGCTGGACAGGGGAGAAGACCCAGTACTTC
CASSWTGEKTQYF
>NA|TRBJ2-7|NA|TRBV5-6|12
TGTGCCAGCAGCTTGGGAGAAGACCGGCAGTACTTC
CASSLGEDRQYF
>TRBD1|TRBJ2-2|few|TRBV29-1|13
TGCAGCGGAGACAGGGGGGACACCGGGGAGCTGTTTTTT
CSGDRGDTGELFF
>NA|TRBJ2-3|NA|TRBV29-1|13
TGCAGCGTTGAGGGGGCCCGCACAGATACGCAGTATTTT
CSVEGARTDTQYF
>TRBD2|TRBJ2-7|few|TRBV11-2|15
TGTGCCAGCAGTTCGACTAGCGGGAATTGGAACGAGCAGTACTTC
CASSSTSGNWNEQYF
>NA|TRBJ1-1|few|TRBV6-5|14
TGTGCCAGCAGTTACACAGGGACGAACACTGAAGCTTTCTTT
CASSYTGTNTEAFF
>NA|TRBJ2-3|NA|TRBV9|13
TGTGCCAGCAGCGGGACTAACGGGGATACGCAGTATTTT
CASSGTNGDTQYF
>NA|TRBJ2-6|NA|TRBV7-6|18
TGTGCCAGCAGCCCCAGCCAGGGACCCTCCTCTGGGGCCAACGTCCTGACTTTC
CASSPSQGPSSGANVLTF
>TRBD1|TRBJ1-2|NA|TRBV27|14
TGTGCCAGCAGAGGGACAGGGGGTAACTATGGCTACACCTTC
CASRGTGGNYGYTF
>TRBD1|TRBJ2-7|few|TRBV7-9|12
TGTGCCAGCAGTACAGGGGCCTACGAGCAGTACTTC
CASSTGAYEQYF
>NA|TRBJ2-3|NA|TRBV13|16
TGTGCCAGCAGCTTAGCCCCCGGTGGGAGAACAGATACGCAGTATTTT
CASSLAPGGRTDTQYF
>NA|TRBJ2-7|NA|TRBV7-6|13
TGTGCCAGCAGCCCCAGCCCCAGCTACGAGCAGTACTTC
CASSPSPSYEQYF
>TRBD1|TRBJ2-4|few|TRBV29-1|13
TGCAGCGGAACAACCGGGACAGAAAACATTCAGTACTTC
CSGTTGTENIQYF
>TRBD2|TRBJ2-5|few|TRBV12-3/TRBV12-4|13
TGTGCCAGCAATATAGCGGGAGGCTCGCCCCAGTACTTC
CASNIAGGSPQYF
>NA|TRBJ2-7|few|TRBV5-5|15
TGTGCCAGCACCTCCTCGGCAGGGAACTCCTACGAGCAGTACTTC
CASTSSAGNSYEQYF
>NA|TRBJ1-2|few|TRBV6-2/TRBV6-3|16
TGTGCCAGCAGTTACGATACGTGGACCGCTGAATATGGCTACACCTTC
CASSYDTWTAEYGYTF
>NA|TRBJ1-1|NA|TRBV12-3/TRBV12-4|12
TGTGCCAGCAGTGAGTGGGGGACTGAAGCTTTCTTT
CASSEWGTEAFF
>TRBD2|TRBJ2-1|NA|TRBV12-3/TRBV12-4|18
TGTGCCAGCAGTTCTCGGGTTAGCGGGATCGCCTCCTACAATGAGCAGTTCTTC
CASSSRVSGIASYNEQFF